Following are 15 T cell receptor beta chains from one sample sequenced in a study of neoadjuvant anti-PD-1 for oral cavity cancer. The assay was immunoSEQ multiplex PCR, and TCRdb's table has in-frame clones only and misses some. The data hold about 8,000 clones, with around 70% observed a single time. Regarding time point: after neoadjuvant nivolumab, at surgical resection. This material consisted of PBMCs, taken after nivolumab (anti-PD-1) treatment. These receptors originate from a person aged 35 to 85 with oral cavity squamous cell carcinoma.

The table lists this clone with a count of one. CDR3 in DNA: TGTGCCAGCAGCAGAGACAGGGTTGCGACCACTGAAGCTTTCTTT. Translating gives CASSRDRVATTEAFF. The rearrangement links TRBV7-8 to TRBJ1-1, with 7 bases that match TRBD1. J was trimmed by 4 bases and V by 5 bases; bases with no gene match: 10. The CDR3 has 15 amino acids. CDR1 and CDR2 (germline): SGHVS, FQNEAQ.

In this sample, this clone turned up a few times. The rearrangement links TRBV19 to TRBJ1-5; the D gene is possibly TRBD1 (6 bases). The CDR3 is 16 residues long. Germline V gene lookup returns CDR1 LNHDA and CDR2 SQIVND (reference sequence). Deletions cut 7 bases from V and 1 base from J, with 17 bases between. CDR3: CASTPTGQGSNQPQHF. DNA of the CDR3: TGTGCCAGTACCCCCACAGGGCAGGGGAGCAATCAGCCCCAGCATTTT.

The CDR3 sequence: CAISEIAGSYEQYF. CDR3 in DNA: TGTGCCATCAGTGAAATAGCGGGTTCCTACGAGCAGTACTTC. The chain uses TRBV10-3 and TRBJ2-7, with TRBD2 matching over 7 bases. Germline V gene data show CDR1 as ENHRY and CDR2 as SYGVKD. The CDR3 consists of 14 residues. The V segment lost 3 bases and the J segment 1 base; nucleotides outside the gene matches: 3.

CDR3 region: CASSQPRAVTQYF. For the CDR3, the DNA is TGCGCCAGCAGCCAACCTCGGGCCGTTACGCAGTATTTT. The rearrangement uses TRBV4-1 and TRBJ2-3; D gene ambiguous. Germline V gives CDR1 MGHRA, CDR2 YSYEKL. The CDR3 length is 13 residues. The ends were cut back, 2 bases at V and 8 bases at J, with 11 bases in the middle.

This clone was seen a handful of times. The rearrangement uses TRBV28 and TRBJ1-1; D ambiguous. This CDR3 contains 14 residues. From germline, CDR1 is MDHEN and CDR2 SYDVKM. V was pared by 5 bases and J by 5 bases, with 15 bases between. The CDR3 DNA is TGTGCCAGCAGTGATCCTAGGGTATGGACTGAAGCTTTCTTT. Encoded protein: CASSDPRVWTEAFF.

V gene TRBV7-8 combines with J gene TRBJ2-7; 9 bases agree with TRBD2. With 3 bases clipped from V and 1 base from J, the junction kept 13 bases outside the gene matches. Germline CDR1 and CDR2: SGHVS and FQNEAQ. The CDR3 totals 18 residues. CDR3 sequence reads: CASSFGARLAGISYEQYF. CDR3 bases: TGTGCCAGCAGCTTCGGGGCAAGGCTAGCGGGGATTTCCTACGAGCAGTACTTC.

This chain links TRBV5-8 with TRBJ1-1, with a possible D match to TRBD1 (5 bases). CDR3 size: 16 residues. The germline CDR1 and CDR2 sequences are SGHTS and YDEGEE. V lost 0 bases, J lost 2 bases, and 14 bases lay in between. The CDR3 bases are TGTGCCAGCAGCTTGGGGGCCGGGGGACGAAACACTGAAGCTTTCTTT. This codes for CASSLGAGGRNTEAFF. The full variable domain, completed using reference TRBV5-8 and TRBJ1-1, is EAGVTQSPTHLIKTRGQQATLRCSPISGHTSVYWYQQALGLGLQFLLWYDEGEERNRGNFPPRFSGRQFPNYSSELNVNALELEDSALYLCASSLGAGGRNTEAFFGQGTRLTVV.

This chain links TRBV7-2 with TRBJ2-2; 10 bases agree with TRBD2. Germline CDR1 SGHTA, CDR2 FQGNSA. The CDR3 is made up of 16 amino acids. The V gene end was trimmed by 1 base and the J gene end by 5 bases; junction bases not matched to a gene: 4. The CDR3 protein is CASSLGLAGETGELFF. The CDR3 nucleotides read TGTGCCAGCAGCTTAGGGCTAGCGGGGGAAACCGGGGAGCTGTTTTTT.

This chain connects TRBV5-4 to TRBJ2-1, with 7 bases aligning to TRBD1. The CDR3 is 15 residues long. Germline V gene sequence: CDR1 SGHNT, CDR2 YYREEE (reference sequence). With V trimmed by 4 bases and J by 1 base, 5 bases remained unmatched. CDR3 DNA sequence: TGTGCCAGCAGCAACGCAGGGGGTTCCTACAATGAGCAGTTCTTC. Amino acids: CASSNAGGSYNEQFF.

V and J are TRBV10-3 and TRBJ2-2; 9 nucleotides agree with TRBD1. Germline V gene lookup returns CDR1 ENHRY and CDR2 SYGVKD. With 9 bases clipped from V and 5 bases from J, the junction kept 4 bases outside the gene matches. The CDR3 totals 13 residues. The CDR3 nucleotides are TGTGCCATGGGACAGGGAAATACCGGGGAGCTGTTTTTT. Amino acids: CAMGQGNTGELFF.

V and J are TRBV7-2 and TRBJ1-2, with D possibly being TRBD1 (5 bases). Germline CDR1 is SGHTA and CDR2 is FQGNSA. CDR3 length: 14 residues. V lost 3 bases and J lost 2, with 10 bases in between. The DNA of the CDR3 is TGTGCCAGCAGCTTCCCAGGGATGAACTATGGCTACACCTTC. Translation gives CASSFPGMNYGYTF.

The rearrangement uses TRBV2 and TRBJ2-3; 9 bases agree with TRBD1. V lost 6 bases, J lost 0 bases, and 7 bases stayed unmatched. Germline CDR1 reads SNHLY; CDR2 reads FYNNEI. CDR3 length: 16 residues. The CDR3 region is CASRPRDRASTDTQYF. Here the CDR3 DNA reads TGTGCCAGCAGGCCCAGGGACAGGGCTAGCACAGATACGCAGTATTTT.

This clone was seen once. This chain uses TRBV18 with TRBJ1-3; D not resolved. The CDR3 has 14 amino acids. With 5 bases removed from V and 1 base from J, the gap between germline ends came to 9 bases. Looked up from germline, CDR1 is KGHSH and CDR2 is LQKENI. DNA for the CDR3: TGTGCCAGCTCAGATTTAGGATCTGGAAACACCATATATTTT. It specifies CASSDLGSGNTIYF.

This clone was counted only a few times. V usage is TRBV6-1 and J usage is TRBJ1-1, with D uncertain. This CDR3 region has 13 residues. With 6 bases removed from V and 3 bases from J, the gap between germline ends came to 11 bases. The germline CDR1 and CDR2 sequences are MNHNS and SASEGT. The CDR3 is CASSKEVYTEAFF. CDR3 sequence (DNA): TGTGCCAGCAGCAAGGAGGTGTACACTGAAGCTTTCTTT.

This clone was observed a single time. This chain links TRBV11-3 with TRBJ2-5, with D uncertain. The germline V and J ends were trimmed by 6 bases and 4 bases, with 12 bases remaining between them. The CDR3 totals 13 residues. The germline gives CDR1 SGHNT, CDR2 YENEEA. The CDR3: CASSPWGGETQYF. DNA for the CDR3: TGTGCCAGCAGTCCGTGGGGTGGAGAGACCCAGTACTTC.